This T cell receptor (beta chain) comes out of a study of shared clonotypes between healthy human individuals. Study as a whole: CD8 memory received one plate per donor, CD8 naive two, CD4 memory three and CD4 naive three. Study outcomes and limitations: Estimated richness values were generally larger in naive subsets than in memory subsets. The study's rarefaction showed incomplete sorted-subset sequencing despite large depth.

A word on this clone: Its specificity is unknown.

Original processing notes: Owing to the provision of junction-only sequences devoid of quality scores by immunoSEQ, filtering differed. Measured with immunoSEQ multiplex PCR; TCRdb has only the in-frame clones, and not every one. That table gives V, J and clone size, and the DNA gave D and trimming. The table records a few million clones, 85% to 95% of them present only once. The sequenced sample was naive CD4+ T cells from PBMCs. The subset: CD45RA+ positively selected. The sequence was collected from a young man in good health. Some clones in this sample may be carry-over from other donors' samples.

The chain's CDR3 is CAILDREYGYTF. The CDR3 bases are TGTGCCATACTCGACAGAGAGTATGGCTACACCTTC. This chain links TRBV21-1 with TRBJ1-2; the table names TRBD1, a call not compared with the DNA. TRBV21-1 is a pseudogene segment. The CDR3 runs 12 residues.